These 24 T cell receptor beta chains share one sample of origin, sequenced in a study of a mutant IDH1 vaccine in newly diagnosed glioma. Clones were read by immunoSEQ multiplex PCR, and TCRdb kept only the in-frame ones, dropping some. Among about 56,000 clones listed, roughly 80% were seen once. The antigens for these receptors are not known. Sample time point: week 47, end of study. Vaccine doses each comprised 300 ug of mutant IDH1 20-mer peptide, with topical imiquimod. Source: PBMCs, taken from a glioma patient whose treatment included an IDH1 peptide vaccine. All receptors come from a woman aged 45-65 years with glioma.

V gene TRBV30 combines with J gene TRBJ2-5; D tentatively fits TRBD1 or TRBD2 (6 bases each). V was pared by 4 bases and J by 0 bases, with 15 bases between. Looked up from germline, CDR1 is GTSNPN and CDR2 is SVGIG (reference sequence). The CDR3 sequence is 15 residues long. The CDR3 nucleotides read TGTGCCTGGAATAGGGGGGCTGGGAACCAAGAGACCCAGTACTTC. This sequence encodes CAWNRGAGNQETQYF.

V gene TRBV5-4 combines with J gene TRBJ1-2; 7 bases line up with TRBD1. The CDR3 length is 14 residues. Per germline, CDR1 SGHNT and CDR2 YYREEE (reference sequence). J was trimmed by 4 bases and V by 6 bases; bases with no gene match: 9. The CDR3 coding sequence is TGTGCCAGCACGGGAAGACAGGGACCCTATGGCTACACCTTC. Protein sequence: CASTGRQGPYGYTF. The variable domain in full, completed from reference TRBV5-4 and TRBJ1-2, reads ETGVTQSPTHLIKTRGQQVTLRCSSQSGHNTVSWYQQALGQGPQFIFQYYREEENGRGNFPPRFSGLQFPNYSSELNVNALELDDSALYLCASTGRQGPYGYTFGSGTRLTVV.

The V and J genes are TRBV25-1 and TRBJ1-3; D ambiguous. V was cut by 1 base and J by 4 bases, with 14 bases left in between. The CDR3 consists of 16 residues. Germline assignment: CDR1 MGHDK and CDR2 SYGVNS. The CDR3 loop reads CASSELNLEGGNTIYF. The CDR3 DNA reads TGTGCCAGCAGTGAATTAAACCTAGAGGGAGGAAACACCATATATTTT.

The chain carries TRBV9 and TRBJ1-2; the D gene is possibly TRBD1 (6 bases). Germline V lookup: CDR1 SGDLS, CDR2 YYNGEE. The V end was cut by 4 bases, the J end by 1 base, with 14 bases between. This CDR3 comprises 15 residues. Here the CDR3 reads CASSLTGIGNYGYTF. The CDR3, as DNA: TGTGCCAGCAGCTTAACAGGGATTGGTAACTATGGCTACACCTTC.

The V call is TRBV5-1, the J call TRBJ2-7; D ambiguous. This CDR3 contains 14 residues. Germline loops: CDR1 SGHRS, CDR2 YFSETQ. Trimming stripped 4 bases from V and 2 bases from J, with 13 bases between. CDR3 coding DNA: TGCGCCAGCAGCCCCTTACAGAGAGCCTACGAGCAGTACTTC. Translating it yields CASSPLQRAYEQYF.

The chain combines TRBV25-1 with TRBJ1-1; D is unclear. The CDR3 loop spans 15 amino acids. Germline V gene data show CDR1 as MGHDK and CDR2 as SYGVNS. V was shortened by 2 bases and J by 3 bases, with 13 bases between the two germline ends. CDR3 region: CASSETGLVDTEAFF. As DNA, the CDR3 is TGTGCCAGCAGTGAAACGGGATTGGTGGACACTGAAGCTTTCTTT.

The V and J genes are TRBV6-4 and TRBJ2-2, with D maybe TRBD2 (5 bases). V was cut by 8 bases and J by 5 bases, with 12 bases left in between. Germline-derived CDR1 and CDR2 are MRHNA and SNTAGT. The CDR3 totals 13 residues. This CDR3 is CASGETGTGELFF. For the CDR3, the DNA is TGTGCCAGCGGGGAGACGGGGACCGGGGAGCTGTTTTTT.

The V call is TRBV4-2, the J call TRBJ2-5, with unresolved D. This CDR3 region has 16 residues. Per germline, CDR1 LGHNA and CDR2 YNFKEQ. V was pared by 0 bases and J by 0 bases, with 11 bases between. In DNA, the CDR3 is TGTGCCAGCAGCCAAGATCTTAGCCAGTACCAAGAGACCCAGTACTTC. It translates to CASSQDLSQYQETQYF.

The chain recombines TRBV6-5 with TRBJ1-5; D gene uncertain. Trimming cost V 0 bases and J 4 bases, with 10 bases left between them. The CDR3 length is 15 residues. Germline CDR1 MNHEY, CDR2 SVGAGI. The DNA of the CDR3 is TGTGCCAGCAGTTACTCGGGCGGTTTGAATCAGCCCCAGCATTTT. This sequence encodes CASSYSGGLNQPQHF.

This clone was recorded a few times. The chain employs TRBV6-6 and TRBJ1-6; a possible D gene is TRBD1 (5 bases). Per the germline V gene, CDR1 is MNHNY and CDR2 is SVGAGI (reference sequence). V gave up 6 bases and J gave up 4 bases, with 10 bases separating them. CDR3 size: 14 residues. CDR3 amino acids: CASSPREYNSPLHF. The CDR3 nucleotides read TGTGCCAGCAGCCCCAGGGAGTATAATTCACCCCTCCACTTT.

This chain links TRBV6-4 with TRBJ1-1; the D is unclear. Germline V CDR1 and CDR2: MRHNA, SNTAGT. Trimming removed 3 bases at V and 9 bases at J, with 14 bases between. This CDR3 spans 13 amino acids. The chain's CDR3 is CASSESGMSKAFF. The DNA of the CDR3 is TGTGCCAGCAGTGAAAGTGGAATGTCCAAAGCTTTCTTT.

The chain is built from TRBV11-1 and TRBJ2-1; 7 nucleotides match TRBD1. Germline-derived CDR1 and CDR2 are SGHAT and FQDESV (reference sequence). J was trimmed by 7 bases and V by 6 bases; bases with no gene match: 12. This CDR3 contains 15 residues. The CDR3 DNA sequence: TGTGCCAGCAGACGAGACAGGGTTAGGGGAAATGAGCAGTTCTTC. It specifies CASRRDRVRGNEQFF.

The V and J genes are TRBV28 and TRBJ1-5; 8 bases map to TRBD1. The CDR3 loop spans 18 amino acids. In germline, CDR1 is MDHEN, CDR2 SYDVKM. The ends lost 5 bases at V and 2 bases at J; junction bases unmatched: 14. The CDR3 here is CASSPRTGRVGRNQPQHF. The CDR3 DNA follows: TGTGCCAGCAGTCCACGGACAGGGAGAGTTGGACGCAATCAGCCCCAGCATTTT.

The chain joins TRBV7-2 to TRBJ2-1; 11 nucleotides match TRBD2. This CDR3 has 19 amino acids. The germline V gene has CDR1 SGHTA and CDR2 FQGNSA. Germline trimming cut 6 bases from V and 0 bases from J; bases unmatched to any gene: 13. CDR3 DNA: TGTGCCAGCAGACGGGCGGGGCTAGCGGGGGGTTCCTCCTACAATGAGCAGTTCTTC. Translation gives CASRRAGLAGGSSYNEQFF.

The chain links TRBV5-1 to TRBJ2-3; unclear D gene. Trimming took 2 bases from V and 0 from J, leaving 4 bases between them. The CDR3 length is 13 residues. Germline V gene lookup returns CDR1 SGHRS and CDR2 YFSETQ. CDR3 sequence: CASSFDSTDTQYF. In nucleotides, the CDR3 is TGCGCCAGCAGCTTTGATAGCACAGATACGCAGTATTTT. The whole variable domain, filled in from reference TRBV5-1 and TRBJ2-3, reads KAGVTQTPRYLIKTRGQQVTLSCSPISGHRSVSWYQQTPGQGLQFLFEYFSETQRNKGNFPGRFSGRQFSNSRSEMNVSTLELGDSALYLCASSFDSTDTQYFGPGTRLTVL.

The chain carries TRBV4-2 and TRBJ1-1, with 7 positions matching TRBD1. The trim removed 1 base at V and 5 bases at J, leaving 4 bases unmatched. This CDR3 is 14 amino acids long. Germline V gene data show CDR1 as LGHNA and CDR2 as YNFKEQ. CDR3 DNA sequence: TGTGCCAGCAGCCAAGTAGACAGGGAGACTGAAGCTTTCTTT. This encodes CASSQVDRETEAFF.

This rearrangement joins TRBV20-1 to TRBJ1-3; D unclear. The germline V gene encodes CDR1 DFQATT and CDR2 SNEGSKA (reference sequence). The CDR3 runs 10 residues. V lost 3 bases and J lost 3, with 0 bases in between. CDR3 residues: CSASGNTIYF. DNA of the CDR3: TGCAGTGCTAGTGGAAACACCATATATTTT.

The rearrangement joins TRBV29-1 to TRBJ1-2; 8 bases are shared with TRBD1. V gave up 5 bases and J gave up 4 bases; unmatched junction bases: 12. Germline CDR1 reads SQVTM; CDR2 reads ANQGSEA. The CDR3 extends over 15 amino acids. The CDR3 region is CSVWLPLGQGYGYTF. The DNA for the CDR3 is TGCAGCGTTTGGCTGCCACTAGGACAGGGCTATGGCTACACCTTC. Full variable domain (missing parts from reference TRBV29-1 and TRBJ1-2): SAVISQKPSRDICQRGTSLTIQCQVDSQVTMMFWYRQQPGQSLTLIATANQGSEATYESGFVIDKFPISRPNLTFSTLTVSNMSPEDSSIYLCSVWLPLGQGYGYTFGSGTRLTVV.

The chain links TRBV7-9 to TRBJ2-5, with D possibly called TRBD1 or TRBD2 (5 bases each). CDR3 length: 15 residues. Trimming took off 5 bases at V and 5 bases at J, with 18 bases between the two ends. Germline CDR1 reads SEHNR; CDR2 reads FQNEAQ (reference sequence). The CDR3 DNA reads TGTGCCAGCAGCAGAGGGGACCCCTGGCAGGAGACCCAGTACTTC. Its protein is CASSRGDPWQETQYF.

This rearrangement joins TRBV6-1 to TRBJ1-4; perhaps TRBD1 as D (5 bases). CDR1 is MNHNS, CDR2 SASEGT, per germline. The CDR3 totals 13 residues. The V end lost 5 bases, the J end lost 7 bases, and 11 bases lay between the germline ends. DNA for the CDR3: TGTGCCAGCAGTCCGGGGGGGAGTGAAAAACTGTTTTTT. It encodes CASSPGGSEKLFF.

This rearrangement joins TRBV19 to TRBJ2-2; 8 bases are a match to TRBD1. Germline CDR1 reads LNHDA; CDR2 reads SQIVND (reference sequence). The CDR3 covers 17 residues. V lost 7 bases and J lost 5; bases outside the gene matches: 15. CDR3 amino acids: CASTPGGGQGLTGELFF. CDR3 nucleotides: TGTGCCAGTACCCCTGGCGGTGGACAGGGTTTGACCGGGGAGCTGTTTTTT.

The rearrangement uses TRBV6-1 and TRBJ1-1; D unclear. CDR3 length: 15 amino acids. Per germline, CDR1 MNHNS and CDR2 SASEGT. Trimming took off 5 bases at V and 0 bases at J, with 13 bases between the two ends. CDR3 in DNA: TGTGCCAGCAGTATCCTCGGAGAGATGAACACTGAAGCTTTCTTT. This codes for CASSILGEMNTEAFF.

This sequence joins TRBV5-4 and TRBJ2-5, with 8 bases that match TRBD2. CDR1 and CDR2 (germline): SGHNT, YYREEE (reference sequence). CDR3 length: 14 residues. J was trimmed by 3 bases and V by 4 bases; bases with no gene match: 5. The CDR3 DNA reads as TGTGCCAGCAGCGCCGGGGGGGAGAAAGAGACCCAGTACTTC. Its translation is CASSAGGEKETQYF.

V is TRBV5-4 and J is TRBJ2-2, with 8 bases lining up with TRBD2. V dropped 1 base and J dropped 6; count of bases not matched to a gene: 2. The germline CDR1 and CDR2 sequences are SGHNT and YYREEE (reference sequence). The CDR3 totals 14 residues. The CDR3 nucleotides read TGTGCCAGCAGCTTGTACGGGGGGGCCGGGGAGCTGTTTTTT. Amino acid sequence: CASSLYGGAGELFF.